This T cell receptor (beta chain) stems from a study of T-cell reconstitution after alpha-beta-depleted transplantation in children. The germline gives CDR1 MDHEN, CDR2 SYDVKM. Trimming removed 6 bases from V and 6 bases from J; junction bases left unmatched: 19. CDR3 length equals 17 residues. The TCRbeta library was prepared with unique molecular identifiers. Each CDR3 protein gets one entry after TCRdb re-called the PCR reads with MiXCR. The sample includes 150,000 to 200,000 distinct CDR3 sequences, about 14% seen only once; the top ten take about 12%. The chain joins TRBV28 to TRBJ1-2, with TRBD1 matching over 7 bases. The material was PBMCs from the stem cell graft donor, obtained from the stem cell graft. The TCR sequence derives from a human donor who donated a stem cell graft to a child with acute lymphoblastic leukemia. This chain's CDR3 is CASREWGVGSGGHGYTF. The CDR3, as DNA: TGTGCCAGCAGGGAGTGGGGTGTTGGTTCAGGGGGGCATGGCTACACCTTC.